One and the same sample provided the 26 T cell receptor beta chains below, sequenced in a study of tumor-infiltrating lymphocytes in primary liver carcinoma. The researchers produced TCR beta cDNA from about 510 ng total RNA with a constant-region primer. Libraries for TCR beta were built through three nested multiplex PCR rounds, which together made up a slightly modified ARM-PCR procedure. With TRBV1-TRBV30 forward primers and a C-beta reverse primer, the first two PCR rounds were run for around 10 cycles each. TCRdb reprocessed the multiplex PCR reads via MiXCR and lists one record per CDR3 protein. The table lists 95,000 to 100,000 distinct CDR3 sequences, more than 65% of them singletons. From 20-30 mg of unsorted bulk tissue, DNA and RNA were co-extracted together. The sample consisted of liver tumor tissue from sampling region 2. Regarding subset: tumor region T2, inferior pole. These receptors all come from a woman between 55 and 75 years old with primary liver carcinoma and hepatitis B virus infection.

As for this clonotype: Its ends do not fully match the called genes, so a read error is possible. The rearrangement joins TRBV7-2 to TRBJ2-3; 12 nucleotides match TRBD2. The CDR3 has 16 amino acids. Germline values: CDR1 SGHTA, CDR2 FQGNSA. The CDR3 protein is CASSRGLAGRTDRQYF. In nucleotides, the CDR3 is TGTGCCAGCAGCAGAGGACTAGCGGGGCGCACAGATAGGCAGTATTTT.

This clonotype has just one count. Likely a read error: the CDR3 ends without its conserved phenylalanine or tryptophan. The DNA is left out, because the CDR3 cannot be placed on it with certainty; the CDR3 is given as TCRdb lists it. CDR3 region: CASSQDRSRGFNQPQHS. The chain is built from TRBV4-1 and TRBJ1-5; TRBD1, as called in the table, went unchecked against the DNA. The CDR3 sequence runs 17 residues, both termini included. The V gene's germline CDR1 is MGHRA and CDR2 YSYEKL.

Points on this clonotype: At one end, the junction sequence differs from germline, possibly due to a read error. This chain joins TRBV6-1 and TRBJ1-2, with no clear D. The CDR3 runs 14 residues. Germline V lookup: CDR1 MNHNS, CDR2 SASEGT. DNA of the CDR3: TGTGCCAGCAGTGAAGGTTCCGAGCACTTTGGCTACATCTTC. It specifies CASSEGSEHFGYIF.

Regarding this clonotype: Relative to the germline gene, one junction end is altered; a read error may explain this. The chain recombines TRBV11-2 with TRBJ2-4, with D possibly being TRBD2 (5 bases). The V gene's germline CDR1 is SGHAT and CDR2 FQNNGV. This CDR3 region has 13 residues. This CDR3 reads CVSSLESENVQYF. The CDR3, as DNA: TGTGTCAGTTCACTAGAGTCCGAAAACGTTCAGTACTTC.

Points on this clonotype: Germline and junction disagree at one end, which may indicate a read error. The chain has TRBV4-2 and TRBJ2-7; TRBD2 matches 8 bases. The CDR3 is 15 amino acids. In germline, CDR1 is LGHNA, CDR2 YNFKEQ. The CDR3 protein is CASSQATSVSYEQYF. CDR3 nucleotides: TGTGCCAGCAGCCAAGCGACTAGCGTCTCCTACGAGCAGTACTTT.

The chain has TRBV5-6 and TRBJ2-3; D gene uncertain. CDR1 is SGHDT and CDR2 is YYEEEE in the germline V gene. The CDR3 covers 14 residues. Trimming left V 9 bases short and J 3 bases short, with 17 bases between. Here the CDR3 DNA reads TGTGCCAACAACCGGAGAGCGATTACAGATACGCAGTATTTT. This encodes CANNRRAITDTQYF. Full variable domain (outside the CDR3, taken from reference TRBV5-6 and TRBJ2-3): DAGVTQSPTHLIKTRGQQVTLRCSPKSGHDTVSWYQQALGQGPQFIFQYYEEEERQRGNFPDRFSGHQFPNYSSELNVNALLLGDSALYLCANNRRAITDTQYFGPGTRLTVL.

Of note for this clonotype: Its ends do not fully match the called genes, so a read error is possible. This chain connects TRBV5-6 to TRBJ2-3; 9 nucleotides match TRBD1. Germline CDR1 reads SGHDT; CDR2 reads YYEEEE. The CDR3 is 16 residues long. The CDR3 sequence is CANSLKGQGVTDTQYF. CDR3 in DNA: TGTGCCAACAGCTTGAAGGGACAGGGTGTGACAGATACGCAGTATTTT.

This clonotype came up a few times. This clone may be a read error of a much larger clone one base away. V gene TRBV12-3 or TRBV12-4 combines with J gene TRBJ2-5; unclear D gene. The CDR3 sequence is 14 residues long. This CDR3 is CASCLVAKWETQYF. As DNA, the CDR3 is TGTGCCAGCTGTTTAGTCGCAAAGTGGGAGACCCAGTACTTC.

Notes on this clonotype: A much larger clone lies one base from this, so it may be a read error. The chain recombines TRBV12-3 or TRBV12-4 with TRBJ2-2; TRBD2 might be the D (6 bases). V shed 10 bases and J shed 5 bases, with 20 bases lying between them. The CDR3 extends over 15 amino acids. CDR3 protein: CATDLWDSLTGELFF. CDR3 bases: TGTGCCACGGATCTGTGGGACTCCTTAACCGGGGAGCTGTTTTTT.

As for this clonotype: With a much larger clone just one base away, this may be a read error. The V and J genes are TRBV5-1 and TRBJ1-1, with D possibly being TRBD1 (6 bases). The V end was cut by 0 bases, the J end by 1 base, with 13 bases between. The CDR3 extends over 16 amino acids. In germline, CDR1 is SGHRS, CDR2 YFSETQ. The CDR3 here is CASSLAGAARNTEAFF. In DNA form, the CDR3 reads TGCGCCAGCAGCTTGGCAGGGGCTGCTAGGAACACTGAAGCTTTCTTT.

As to this clonotype: It may be a read error: a sequence one base away is much more abundant. This chain uses TRBV29-1 with TRBJ2-1; 8 bases line up with TRBD1. The CDR3 covers 14 residues. Germline V lookup: CDR1 SQVTM, CDR2 ANQGSEA. This chain's CDR3 is CSVCRDRHRDERFF. The CDR3 coding sequence is TGCAGCGTTTGTAGGGACAGGCATAGAGATGAGCGGTTCTTC.

J is TRBJ2-7 and V is TRBV28; D is perhaps TRBD2 (7 bases). The CDR3 spans 16 residues. Per germline, CDR1 MDHEN and CDR2 SYDVKM. The V gene lost 6 bases and the J gene lost 4 bases, with 22 bases spanning the gap. CDR3 sequence: CASSAGGAGDIYEQYF. CDR3 bases: TGTGCCAGCAGCGCTGGGGGGGCGGGAGATATATACGAGCAGTACTTC.

Notes on this clonotype: The CDR3 ends on some other residue instead of the conserved phenylalanine or tryptophan, so this is likely a read error. The CDR3 DNA reads TGCGCCAACAGCCCCCAGGGACAGGGGATTGAGACCCAGTACCTC. Translated: CANSPQGQGIETQYL. The genes are TRBV4-1 and TRBJ2-5; 10 positions match TRBD1. Germline CDR1 MGHRA, CDR2 YSYEKL. This CDR3 has 15 residues.

The sample holds a few counts of this clonotype. A much larger clone is a single base away; this may be a read error. The CDR3 region has the DNA TGTGCCAGCAGCCTCGGTTCATGTCTAGCGGGACTGTACGAGCAGTACTTC. Its protein is CASSLGSCLAGLYEQYF. This chain joins TRBV4-2 and TRBJ2-7; TRBD2 matches at 9 bases. Germline V gene lookup returns CDR1 LGHNA and CDR2 YNFKEQ. J lost 4 bases, V lost 4 bases, and 14 bases had no gene match. The CDR3 covers 17 residues.

On this clonotype: Being one base from a much bigger clone, this may be a read error. The chain is built from TRBV20-1 and TRBJ2-7; D tentatively reads TRBD1 or TRBD2 (5 bases each). Germline lookup yields CDR1 DFQATT and CDR2 SNEGSKA (reference sequence). The CDR3 covers 15 residues. The CDR3 nucleotides read TGCAGTGCTACCGATCCTGTACAGGACTCCCACGAGCAGTACTTC. Encoded protein: CSATDPVQDSHEQYF.

This clonotype was seen only a few times. The rearrangement links TRBV28 to TRBJ1-3, with D uncertain. This CDR3 has 16 amino acids. V was cut by 5 bases and J by 4 bases, with 18 bases left in between. Germline V CDR1 and CDR2: MDHEN, SYDVKM. This CDR3 reads CASSTRASRRGNTIYF. CDR3 in DNA: TGTGCCAGCAGTACCCGGGCTTCGAGACGGGGAAACACCATATATTTT. The full variable domain, completed using reference TRBV28 and TRBJ1-3, is DVKVTQSSRYLVKRTGEKVFLECVQDMDHENMFWYRQDPGLGLRLIYFSYDVKMKEKGDIPEGYSVSREKKERFSLILESASTNQTSMYLCASSTRASRRGNTIYFGEGSWLTVV.

This clonotype has a count of ten or more. The genes are TRBV6-6 and TRBJ2-5; 8 positions agree with TRBD1. CDR1 is MNHNY and CDR2 is SVGAGI in the germline V gene (reference sequence). J lost 0 bases, V lost 2 bases, and 2 bases had no gene match. This CDR3 contains 15 residues. CDR3: CASSYRQGYQETQYF. Written as DNA, the CDR3 is TGTGCCAGCAGTTACAGACAGGGGTACCAAGAGACCCAGTACTTC.

A few counts support this clonotype. One end of the junction fails to match germline, which may point to a read error. V is TRBV11-2 and J is TRBJ2-4; D is uncertain. This CDR3 contains 13 residues. Germline V CDR1 and CDR2: SGHAT, FQNNGV. The CDR3 DNA sequence: TGTGCCAGTTCACTGGAGTCCAGAAACATACAGTACTTC. Its protein is CASSLESRNIQYF.

As concerns this clonotype: A read error is likely, as this CDR3 ends without the conserved phenylalanine or tryptophan. V is TRBV29-1 and J is TRBJ2-5; TRBD1 is a possible D gene (5 bases). The CDR3 extends over 14 amino acids. Per germline, CDR1 SQVTM and CDR2 ANQGSEA. Written as DNA, the CDR3 is TGTAGCATTGCGGCAGCTGGGGCCATAGAGACCCAGTACCTC. Its translation: CSIAAAGAIETQYL.

As regards this clonotype: Compared with germline, one end of the junction differs, possibly owing to a read error. This chain links TRBV10-2 with TRBJ2-1, with TRBD2 identical over 7 bases. This CDR3 has 17 residues. Germline CDR1 WSHSY, CDR2 SAAADI. In nucleotides, the CDR3 is TGCGCCAGTAGTGAGTCTTCGCGGGAGCCCACGGGGAATGAGCAGTTCTTC. Its translation: CASSESSREPTGNEQFF.

On this clonotype: Its ends do not fully match the called genes, so a read error is possible. The CDR3 loop reads CPSSTRGDTEAFF. Written as DNA, the CDR3 is TGTCCCAGCAGCACTCGCGGAGACACTGAAGCTTTCTTT. The J gene is TRBJ1-1, the V gene TRBV11-3; D is unclear. There are 13 residues in the CDR3. Germline values: CDR1 SGHNT, CDR2 YENEEA.

As regards this clonotype: The junction shows a germline mismatch at one end, possibly a read error. The chain recombines TRBV2 with TRBJ2-7, with 9 bases that match TRBD2. Germline V gene lookup returns CDR1 SNHLY and CDR2 FYNNEI. This CDR3 is built from 16 residues. CDR3 region: CANSEAGGFRTYELYF. CDR3 DNA: TGTGCCAACAGTGAAGCGGGGGGTTTCCGGACCTACGAGCTGTACTTC.

With regard to this clonotype: Likely a read error: the CDR3 ends without its conserved phenylalanine or tryptophan. The chain employs TRBV29-1 and TRBJ2-7; D gene ambiguous. CDR3 length: 11 residues. Germline V lookup: CDR1 SQVTM, CDR2 ANQGSEA. The germline V and J ends were trimmed by 2 bases and 6 bases, with 8 bases remaining between them. The CDR3 DNA reads TGCAGCGTTGAATACCCAGGCGAGCAGTACTTA. Protein product: CSVEYPGEQYL.

V usage is TRBV28 and J usage is TRBJ1-1; weak D call: TRBD1 (5 bases). V was cut by 6 bases and J by 7 bases, with 15 bases left in between. This CDR3 is built from 13 residues. Germline values: CDR1 MDHEN, CDR2 SYDVKM. CDR3 coding DNA: TGTGCCAGCAGGTCAGGGACGTGGGGTGAAGCTTTCTTT. Residues: CASRSGTWGEAFF.

On this clonotype: An end of the junction does not agree with germline; a read error may underlie this. V and J are TRBV12-3 or TRBV12-4 and TRBJ2-2; the match to TRBD1 covers 7 bases. There are 14 residues in the CDR3. The CDR3 nucleotides are TGTGCCAGCAGGGGACAGCTGAACACCGAGGAGCTGTTTTTT. Its translation: CASRGQLNTEELFF.

A remark on this clonotype: An end of the junction does not agree with germline; a read error may underlie this. The J gene is TRBJ2-2, the V gene TRBV5-4; 7 bases map to TRBD2. The germline gives CDR1 SGHNT, CDR2 YYREEE (reference sequence). The CDR3 is made up of 14 amino acids. Here the CDR3 DNA reads TGTACCAGCAAGCGGGAATTGGACACCGGGGAGCTGTTTTTT. Its protein product is CTSKRELDTGELFF. The variable domain in full, with the rest retrieved from reference TRBV5-4 and TRBJ2-2, is ETGVTQSPTHLIKTRGQQVTLRCSSQSGHNTVSWYQQALGQGPQFIFQYYREEENGRGNFPPRFSGLQFPNYSSELNVNALELDDSALYLCTSKRELDTGELFFGEGSRLTVL.